A selection of T cell receptor beta chains follows, all from one sample in a study of vaccination and CD4 T cells after COVID-19. Via MiXCR, TCRdb re-called the PCR reads, giving one row per CDR3 protein. The sample has roughly 13,000 distinct CDR3 sequences, over 45% seen once. Their specific antigens are unknown. Sequenced sample: CD4+ T cells from blood, cultured in vitro. The source of these receptors is a human donor who had recovered from COVID-19. Both conserved end residues are part of each CDR3. Fields, in order: clone size, J gene, V gene, D gene, CDR3 DNA, CDR3 protein. A D gene is named only where the DNA matches it firmly. The size entry is marked missing in some rows and otherwise reads once, few, many or a size class.

few	TRBJ2-2	TRBV30	TRBD2	TGTGCCTGGAGTGGGGCTAGCGGGGGGTTTAGTACCGGGGAGCTGTTTTTT	CAWSGASGGFSTGELFF
-	TRBJ2-1	TRBV5-5	TRBD2	TGTGCCAGCAGCTTGGGCGCGACTAGCGGGAACAATGAGCAGTTCTTC	CASSLGATSGNNEQFF
-	TRBJ2-3	TRBV5-1	-	TGCGCCAGCAGCTCCTATCCGGGAGTAGCGGCTACAGATACGCAGTATTTT	CASSSYPGVAATDTQYF
-	TRBJ1-2	TRBV20-1	-	TGCAGTGCTAGAGATATCTCTGGGACTCCCTATGGCTACACCTTC	CSARDISGTPYGYTF
-	TRBJ1-5	TRBV20-1	TRBD1	TGCAGTGCTAAACCGGGACAGGGAGTATCTCAGCCCCAGCATTTT	CSAKPGQGVSQPQHF
-	TRBJ1-3	TRBV20-1	-	TGCAGTGCAACCGCCCTCCGACGGGACTCTGGAAACACCATATATTTT	CSATALRRDSGNTIYF
-	TRBJ1-6	TRBV6-4	-	TGTGCCACCAGAGACCTCTTCAGTGACCCCAATTCACCCCTCCACTTT	CATRDLFSDPNSPLHF
-	TRBJ2-3	TRBV5-1	TRBD2	TGCGCCAGCAGCCAAAGTACGAAGCGGGGGTTAACAGATACGCAGTATTTT	CASSQSTKRGLTDTQYF
-	TRBJ1-2	TRBV18	-	TGTGCCAGCTCACCACCGCTGGGCGGAAGTGGCTACACCTTC	CASSPPLGGSGYTF
few	TRBJ1-2	TRBV10-3	-	TGTGCCATCAGTGGCGACGGGAACTATGGCTACACCTTC	CAISGDGNYGYTF
few	TRBJ1-1	TRBV7-9	TRBD1	TGTGCCAGCAGCTCCTACACAGGGGACGCCGAAGCTTTCTTT	CASSSYTGDAEAFF
-	TRBJ2-3	TRBV6-5	-	TGTGCCAGCAGTTACAGCGGGCGCGGAAGGGGGGCCGCAGATACGCAGTATTTT	CASSYSGRGRGAADTQYF
few	TRBJ1-2	TRBV2	TRBD1	TGTGCCAGCAGGGACAGGGGCAGTAGTAACTATGGCTACACCTTC	CASRDRGSSNYGYTF
few	TRBJ1-2	TRBV27	-	TGTGCCAGCAGCCTCCAGGGGAGCTATGGCTACACCTTC	CASSLQGSYGYTF
-	TRBJ2-7	TRBV19	TRBD2	TGTGCCAGTAGTACCGGGGGGGGCTACGAGCAGTACTTC	CASSTGGGYEQYF
few	TRBJ2-1	TRBV7-6	TRBD1	TGTGCCAGCAGCTTAGAATTAGGACAGGGGGAAGGCAATGAGCAGTTCTTC	CASSLELGQGEGNEQFF
-	TRBJ1-2	TRBV29-1	-	TGCAGCGTTGAAGTAGGGACAACGAATAACTATGGCTACACCTTC	CSVEVGTTNNYGYTF